This T cell receptor beta chain was identified during a study of OX40 agonist ivuxolimab in advanced cancers. TCRdb keeps only in-frame clones here, not all; method: immunoSEQ multiplex PCR. The sample shows roughly 70,000 clones, 85% of them seen only once. This CDR3 has 13 residues. The germline gives CDR1 SGHVS, CDR2 FNYEAQ. Trimming removed 3 bases from V and 1 base from J, with 5 bases in between. The genes are TRBV7-6 and TRBJ2-3; unclear D gene. The clonotype originates from an adult with an advanced solid tumor such as melanoma, head and neck, liver or kidney cancer. This specimen consisted of CD4+ or CD8+ T cells sorted from blood, obtained in a trial of the OX40 agonist ivuxolimab. The CDR3 loop is CASSFQGTDTQYF. In DNA, the CDR3 is TGTGCCAGCAGCTTTCAGGGCACAGATACGCAGTATTTT.